These 8 T cell receptor beta chains originate from one sample sequenced in a study of human T cells and chemical hapten exposure (dated by TCRdb to about 2021). The method behind the library was RACE. The sequencing machine was a NextSeq 500. In TCRdb, the public reads were trimmed at Q25 with fastp and aligned with MiXCR, with productive beta chains retained. Every CDR3 protein is listed once, alongside the most common genes and DNA of its rows. The sample table shows 150,000 to 200,000 distinct CDR3 sequences, and about 25% are seen once. The ten largest clonotypes hold 2.5% of the sample. This specimen's time point label, interpreted: patch test 3, about 24 weeks after DPC sensitization. The meaning of the sample's treatment or condition label: therapeutic diphenylcyclopropenone sensitization with weekly scalp DPC. The material was whole blood, obtained in connection with sensitization to the hapten diphenylcyclopropenone (DPC). Receptor source: a woman aged 35 to 49 with alopecia areata. Some clones in this sample may be carry-over from other donors' samples.

The chain links TRBV7-2 to TRBJ2-1; D is perhaps TRBD1 (5 bases). V was pared by 5 bases and J by 7 bases, with 12 bases between. The CDR3 length is 13 residues. Germline V gene sequence: CDR1 SGHTA, CDR2 FQGNSA. The DNA of the CDR3 is TGTGCCAGCAGCCAGGGTGCGTGGAATGAGCAGTTCTTC. Protein sequence: CASSQGAWNEQFF.

This clonotype was counted a few times. The chain has TRBV9 and TRBJ2-5; 8 nucleotides align to TRBD2. CDR3 size: 14 residues. Germline V gives CDR1 SGDLS, CDR2 YYNGEE. The trim removed 3 bases at V and 5 bases at J, leaving 6 bases unmatched. The CDR3 loop reads CASSAREGRETQYF. Written as DNA, the CDR3 is TGTGCCAGCAGCGCCCGGGAGGGCCGGGAGACCCAGTACTTC.

To note about this clonotype: The CDR3 ends on some other residue instead of the conserved phenylalanine or tryptophan, so this is likely a read error. The CDR3 coding sequence is TGTGCCAGCAGCCCGGGGAGGGGCTCTGGAAACACCATATATCTT. Its translation is CASSPGRGSGNTIYL. The rearrangement uses TRBV4-2 and TRBJ1-3; TRBD1 is a possible D gene (5 bases). Germline V gene data show CDR1 as LGHNA and CDR2 as YNFKEQ. The CDR3 runs 15 residues. V dropped 4 bases and J dropped 0 bases, with 10 bases sitting between them.

The chain combines TRBV6-6 with TRBJ1-2; D is unclear. This CDR3 spans 16 amino acids. Trimming stripped 2 bases from V and 1 base from J, with 14 bases between. Germline assignment: CDR1 MNHNY and CDR2 SVGAGI (reference sequence). The CDR3 region is CASSYPSGQNNYGYTF. The CDR3 DNA is TGTGCCAGCAGTTACCCCAGTGGGCAGAATAACTATGGCTACACCTTC.

The genes are TRBV6-5 and TRBJ1-2, with 8 bases lining up with TRBD1. J gave up 7 bases and V 1 base, and 5 bases lay outside the gene matches. In germline, CDR1 is MNHEY, CDR2 SVGAGI. This CDR3 is built from 14 residues. Here the CDR3 reads CASSYFGQGSGYTF. CDR3 sequence (DNA): TGTGCCAGCAGTTACTTCGGACAGGGCTCTGGCTACACCTTC.

This clonotype has a count of ten or more. CDR3 sequence reads: CASRSGSSYEQYF. CDR3 coding DNA: TGTGCCAGCAGGTCTGGGAGCTCCTACGAGCAGTACTTC. The rearrangement links TRBV28 to TRBJ2-7; TRBD2 might be the D (5 bases). V shed 6 bases and J shed 0 bases, with 9 bases lying between them. The CDR3 loop spans 13 amino acids. CDR1 and CDR2 from the germline V gene are MDHEN and SYDVKM.

This clonotype was counted at least ten times. The chain is built from TRBV27 and TRBJ2-7, with D possibly matching TRBD1 (5 bases). Germline loops: CDR1 MNHEY, CDR2 SMNVEV (reference sequence). Trimming pared 7 bases from V and 3 bases from J, leaving 19 bases between. This CDR3 has 15 residues. CDR3 coding DNA: TGTGCCAGCACCTCACAGGTGGATGGGTTCTACGAGCAGTACTTC. Its translation is CASTSQVDGFYEQYF.

This clonotype was recorded a few times. The V gene is TRBV12-3 or TRBV12-4, the J gene TRBJ2-5; TRBD1 agrees at 10 bases. The junction had 7 bases not matched to a gene; V was cut back by 5 bases and J by 4 bases. The CDR3 has 15 amino acids. CDR3 bases: TGTGCCAGCAGTGCCGGGACAGGGGCTCGAGAGACCCAGTACTTC. Translating it yields CASSAGTGARETQYF.